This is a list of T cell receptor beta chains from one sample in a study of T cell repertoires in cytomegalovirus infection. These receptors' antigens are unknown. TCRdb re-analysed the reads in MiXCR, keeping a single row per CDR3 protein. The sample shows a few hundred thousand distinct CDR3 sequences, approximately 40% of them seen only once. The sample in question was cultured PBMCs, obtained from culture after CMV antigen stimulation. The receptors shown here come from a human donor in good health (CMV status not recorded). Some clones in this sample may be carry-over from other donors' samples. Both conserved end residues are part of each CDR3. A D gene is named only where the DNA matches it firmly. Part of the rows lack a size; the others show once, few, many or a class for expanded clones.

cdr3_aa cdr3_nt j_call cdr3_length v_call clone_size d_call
CASSSRTGGDYTKNIQYF TGTGCCAGCAGTTCGCGGACGGGGGGGGATTATACCAAAAACATTCAGTACTTC TRBJ2-4 18 TRBV6-5 . TRBD2
CASSFLLSNQPQHF TGTGCCAGCAGCTTTTTACTTAGCAATCAGCCCCAGCATTTT TRBJ1-5 14 TRBV7-4 few .
CSAIMDGYTF TGCAGTGCTATTATGGATGGCTACACCTTC TRBJ1-2 10 TRBV20-1 . .
CASSVGMAGNTIYF TGTGCCAGCTCGGTCGGAATGGCTGGAAACACCATATATTTT TRBJ1-3 14 TRBV12-3/TRBV12-4 . .
CASGLERGGADTQYF TGTGCCAGCGGCCTAGAGCGGGGGGGCGCAGATACGCAGTATTTT TRBJ2-3 15 TRBV12-3/TRBV12-4 many TRBD2
CASSLVGVGYGYTF TGTGCCAGCAGCTTGGTAGGGGTCGGCTATGGCTACACCTTC TRBJ1-2 14 TRBV5-5 few .
CASSPRRTSGNTGELFF TGTGCCAGCAGCCCCCGGAGGACTAGCGGGAACACCGGGGAGCTGTTTTTT TRBJ2-2 17 TRBV6-2/TRBV6-3 few TRBD2
CASSYGADYEKLFF TGTGCCAGCAGTTATGGGGCAGACTATGAAAAACTGTTTTTT TRBJ1-4 14 TRBV6-1 . .
CSVGVANEKLFF TGCAGCGTTGGGGTCGCTAATGAAAAACTGTTTTTT TRBJ1-4 12 TRBV29-1 . .
CASSLGQGFFEQYF TGTGCCAGCAGCTTAGGCCAGGGATTCTTCGAGCAGTACTTC TRBJ2-7 14 TRBV7-6 . .
CASSADPDTQYF TGTGCCAGCAGCGCCGACCCGGATACGCAGTATTTT TRBJ2-3 12 TRBV7-6 . .
CASSSVRDTSFNEQFF TGTGCCAGCAGCTCCGTCCGGGACACATCCTTCAATGAGCAGTTCTTC TRBJ2-1 16 TRBV11-2 few .
CASSTRTRGYEQYF TGTGCCAGCAGCACCCGGACACGGGGCTACGAGCAGTACTTC TRBJ2-7 14 TRBV7-2 few .
CASSFVPFGNSPLHF TGTGCCAGCAGTTTTGTTCCCTTCGGGAATTCACCCCTCCACTTT TRBJ1-6 15 TRBV12-3/TRBV12-4 . .
CASSPTPNTQYF TGTGCCAGCTCTCCAACCCCGAATACGCAGTATTTT TRBJ2-3 12 TRBV11-2 few .
CASRAGRDTEAFF TGTGCCAGCAGGGCAGGGCGGGACACTGAAGCTTTCTTT TRBJ1-1 13 TRBV2 . .
CASSIPAGGSTDTQYF TGTGCCAGCAGTATACCAGCGGGGGGGAGCACAGATACGCAGTATTTT TRBJ2-3 16 TRBV28 . TRBD2
CASSQLGLRDSAYEQYF TGCGCCAGCAGCCAACTTGGGCTCCGGGACAGCGCGTACGAGCAGTACTTC TRBJ2-7 17 TRBV4-1 . TRBD1
CASRLAGGRDEQFF TGTGCCAGCAGACTAGCGGGGGGGCGTGATGAGCAGTTCTTC TRBJ2-1 14 TRBV27 . TRBD2
CSAELAGGPSSYEQYF TGCAGTGCTGAGTTGGCGGGGGGCCCCAGCTCCTACGAGCAGTACTTC TRBJ2-7 16 TRBV20-1 . TRBD2
CASSLAQGYGEQFF TGTGCCAGCAGCTTAGCGCAGGGCTACGGCGAGCAGTTCTTC TRBJ2-1 14 TRBV7-2 . .
CASSTTMGEQFF TGTGCCAGCAGCACAACCATGGGTGAGCAGTTCTTC TRBJ2-1 12 TRBV11-3 . .
CASSPAGQGTNTEAFF TGTGCCAGCAGCCCGGCGGGACAGGGGACGAACACTGAAGCTTTCTTT TRBJ1-1 16 TRBV7-9 few TRBD1
CASSLLEGAFYEQYF TGCGCCAGCAGCTTGTTGGAGGGGGCCTTCTACGAGCAGTACTTC TRBJ2-7 15 TRBV5-1 . .
CASSFIAGSSYEQYF TGTGCCAGCAGCTTCATAGCGGGATCCTCTTACGAGCAGTACTTC TRBJ2-7 15 TRBV7-2 few TRBD2
CASSQSLGLAGTFYEQYF TGCGCCAGCAGCCAAAGTCTGGGACTAGCGGGGACCTTCTACGAGCAGTACTTC TRBJ2-7 18 TRBV4-3 few TRBD2
CASAALGLSADTQYF TGTGCCAGCGCCGCCCTGGGACTAAGCGCAGATACGCAGTATTTT TRBJ2-3 15 TRBV28 few TRBD2
CASSPSGTLAPGRNEQFF TGTGCCAGCTCACCATCCGGGACGCTCGCGCCGGGGAGGAATGAGCAGTTCTTC TRBJ2-1 18 TRBV18 . .
CASSLVLQGRDIF TGTGCCAGCAGCTTGGTCCTACAGGGCCGGGATATATTC TRBJ1-2 13 TRBV5-6 . .